These 10 T cell receptor beta chains were sequenced from one sample in a study of CD8+CD57+ T cells in acquired aplastic anemia. An expansion of CD8+CD57+ cells by flow cytometry had been shown in patients chosen for sequencing. Using genomic DNA as the template, TCR beta VDJ and CDR3 profiling was carried out. TCRdb re-analysed the reads in MiXCR, keeping a single row per CDR3 protein. Of some 180,000 distinct CDR3 sequences listed, roughly 65% are singletons. Sequencing was carried out using sorted CD4+, CD8+, or CD8+CD57+ T cells (not recorded which) from PBMCs. The receptors shown here come from a human donor with aplastic anemia.

The CDR3 region is CASGWGDTEAFF. CDR3 nucleotides: TGCGCCAGCGGTTGGGGGGACACTGAAGCTTTCTTT. The chain links TRBV4-1 to TRBJ1-1, with a weak D call TRBD1 (5 bases). V lost 8 bases and J 3 bases, leaving 10 bases between the germline ends. Germline CDR1 and CDR2: MGHRA and YSYEKL. This CDR3 has 12 amino acids.

This clonotype was recorded once. V is TRBV9 and J is TRBJ2-1, with 7 bases fitting TRBD1. Unmatched junction bases numbered 4, after V lost 1 base and J lost 0 bases. There are 16 residues in the CDR3. The germline V gene encodes CDR1 SGDLS and CDR2 YYNGEE. The CDR3 is CASSVQDRSSYNEQFF. The CDR3, as DNA: TGTGCCAGCAGCGTACAGGACAGGAGCTCCTACAATGAGCAGTTCTTC.

The J gene is TRBJ2-1, the V gene TRBV7-3, with TRBD2 as a possible D gene (6 bases). This CDR3 spans 14 amino acids. CDR1 is SGHTA and CDR2 is FQGTGA in the germline V gene. Trimming stripped 6 bases from V and 5 bases from J, with 14 bases between. The CDR3 DNA sequence: TGTGCCAGCAGGGGCCGGGACTTTGACAATGAGCAGTTCTTC. This sequence encodes CASRGRDFDNEQFF.

Only one count was recorded for this clonotype. A read error is possible here, since a much larger clone lies one base away. This chain connects TRBV7-4 to TRBJ1-2; D call uncertain. The CDR3 contains 13 residues. Germline V gives CDR1 SGHVT, CDR2 SQSDAQ. The CDR3 here is CASSFGPGDGYAF. The CDR3, as DNA: TGTGCCAGCAGCTTTGGACCCGGGGATGGCTACGCCTTC.

The genes are TRBV27 and TRBJ2-7, with TRBD2 matching over 7 bases. CDR1 and CDR2 (germline): MNHEY, SMNVEV (reference sequence). This CDR3 has 15 residues. Losses at the gene ends were 5 bases for V and 6 bases for J; bases not matched to a gene: 13. Here the CDR3 reads CASSPQRGWLGEQYF. Here the CDR3 DNA reads TGTGCCAGCAGTCCGCAGCGGGGATGGCTTGGCGAGCAGTACTTC.

The V gene is TRBV7-9, the J gene TRBJ2-3; D call uncertain. V lost 0 bases, J lost 4 bases, and 8 bases lay in between. This CDR3 region has 14 residues. CDR1 SEHNR and CDR2 FQNEAQ come from the germline V gene (reference sequence). The CDR3 sequence is CASSLAPLADTQYF. DNA for the CDR3: TGTGCCAGCAGCTTAGCCCCCCTGGCAGATACGCAGTATTTT.

The chain is built from TRBV20-1 and TRBJ1-1, with D perhaps TRBD1 (6 bases). The CDR3 is 14 residues long. Trimming removed 1 base at V and 0 bases at J, with 9 bases between. CDR1 and CDR2 from the germline V gene are DFQATT and SNEGSKA (reference sequence). For the CDR3, the DNA is TGCAGTGCTAGAGTTCAGGGGATGAACACTGAAGCTTTCTTT. Translation: CSARVQGMNTEAFF.

This clonotype has just one count. This chain links TRBV7-8 with TRBJ2-5, with 9 positions matching TRBD1. This CDR3 contains 16 residues. V lost 1 base to trimming and J lost 1 base; unmatched junction nucleotides: 4. The germline V gene encodes CDR1 SGHVS and CDR2 FQNEAQ. CDR3 loop: CASSLVGTGIQETQYF. The CDR3 bases are TGTGCCAGCAGCTTAGTAGGGACAGGGATCCAAGAGACCCAGTACTTC.

The gene calls are TRBV20-1 and TRBJ2-3, with 10 bases fitting TRBD2. Germline loops: CDR1 DFQATT, CDR2 SNEGSKA (reference sequence). J lost 5 bases, V lost 6 bases, and 5 bases had no gene match. CDR3 size: 13 residues. The CDR3 coding sequence is TGCAGTGCCAGACTAGCGGGCGAAGATACGCAGTATTTT. It encodes CSARLAGEDTQYF.

This clonotype was seen a single time. The CDR3 coding sequence is TGTGCCAGCAGCCAAGACAGGAGCTATGGCTACACCTTC. Its translation: CASSQDRSYGYTF. This sequence joins TRBV7-8 and TRBJ1-2, with TRBD1 as a possible D gene (6 bases). The length of the CDR3 is 13 residues. Trimming stripped 5 bases from V and 4 bases from J, with 11 bases between. CDR1 and CDR2 (germline): SGHVS, FQNEAQ.